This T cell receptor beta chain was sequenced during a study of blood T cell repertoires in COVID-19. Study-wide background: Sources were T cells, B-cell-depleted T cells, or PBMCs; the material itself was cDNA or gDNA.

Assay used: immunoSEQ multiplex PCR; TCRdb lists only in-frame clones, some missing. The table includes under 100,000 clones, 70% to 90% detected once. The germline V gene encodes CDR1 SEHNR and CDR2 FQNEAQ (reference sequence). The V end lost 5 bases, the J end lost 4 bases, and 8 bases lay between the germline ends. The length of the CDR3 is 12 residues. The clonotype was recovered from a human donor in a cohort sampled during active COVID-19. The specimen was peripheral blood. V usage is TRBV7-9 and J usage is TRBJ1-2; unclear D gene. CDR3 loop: CASSTRIYGYTF. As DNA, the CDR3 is TGTGCCAGCAGCACCAGGATCTATGGCTACACCTTC. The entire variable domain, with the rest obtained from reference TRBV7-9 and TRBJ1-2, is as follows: DTGVSQNPRHKITKRGQNVTFRCDPISEHNRLYWYRQTLGQGPEFLTYFQNEAQLEKSRLLSDRFSAERPKGSFSTLEIQRTEQGDSAMYLCASSTRIYGYTFGSGTRLTVV.